This T cell receptor (beta chain) appears in the sequencing data of a study of OX40 agonist ivuxolimab in advanced cancers. In the study overall: A history of anti-PD-1, anti-PD-L1 or anti-CTLA-4 therapy was acceptable, and over 35% had some.

The CDR3 spans 11 residues. Germline CDR1 is GTSNPN and CDR2 is SVGIG (reference sequence). Deletions cut 1 base from V and 3 bases from J, with 4 bases between. Some clones are missing from TCRdb's copy, which holds only in-frame ones; the method was immunoSEQ multiplex PCR. The sample lists 45,000 to 50,000 clones, just over 90% occurring once. The investigators sampled blood at baseline, at cycle 4 day 1, and at cycle 7 day 1. V usage is TRBV30 and J usage is TRBJ2-7; D not certain. The receptor comes from an adult with an advanced solid tumor such as melanoma, head and neck, liver or kidney cancer. The sample was CD4+ or CD8+ T cells sorted from blood, taken in a trial of the OX40 agonist ivuxolimab. The DNA of the CDR3 is TGTGCCTGGAGTGCCAGCTACGAGCAGTACTTC. Residues: CAWSASYEQYF.